The present entry profiles one T cell receptor (beta chain) with its context. 5'RACE template switching with UMIs produced the TCR beta cDNA. TCRdb reprocessed the 5' RACE reads; each CDR3 protein has one entry and no DNA is given. The sample is made up of 90,000 to 130,000 distinct CDR3 sequences, and the top ten hold approximately 18% of it. The record originates from a study of T cells expressing NK-cell markers. Study overall: Sorted CD3+CD56+NKG2C+, CD3+CD56+NKG2C- and CD3+CD56-NKG2C+ T cells supplied TCR beta repertoires.

CDR3 length: 14 residues. Germline V gene sequence: CDR1 LNHDA, CDR2 SQIVND (reference sequence). Input material: blood T cells: a sorted CD56 or NKG2C T cell subset, CD4+ or CD8+ T cells, or bulk PBMC T cells (not recorded which). The chain combines TRBV19 with TRBJ2-7; the D call from TCRdb, TRBD1, cannot be confirmed without DNA. This TCR derives from a woman aged 18-69 years in good health. This chain's CDR3 is CASSFGDRDYEQYF.